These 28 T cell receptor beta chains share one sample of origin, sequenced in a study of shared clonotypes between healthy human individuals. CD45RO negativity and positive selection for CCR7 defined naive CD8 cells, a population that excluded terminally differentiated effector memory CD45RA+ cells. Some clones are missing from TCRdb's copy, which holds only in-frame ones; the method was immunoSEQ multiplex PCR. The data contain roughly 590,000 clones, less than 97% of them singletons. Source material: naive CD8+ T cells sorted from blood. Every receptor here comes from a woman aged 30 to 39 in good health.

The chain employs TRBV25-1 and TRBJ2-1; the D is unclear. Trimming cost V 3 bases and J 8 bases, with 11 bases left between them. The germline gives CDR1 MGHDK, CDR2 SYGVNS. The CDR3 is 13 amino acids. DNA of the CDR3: TGTGCCAGCAGTGAGGATAGAGTCCATGAGCAGTTCTTC. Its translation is CASSEDRVHEQFF.

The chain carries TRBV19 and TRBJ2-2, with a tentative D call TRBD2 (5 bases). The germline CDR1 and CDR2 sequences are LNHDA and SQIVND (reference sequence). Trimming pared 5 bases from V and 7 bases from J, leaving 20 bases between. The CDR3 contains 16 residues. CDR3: CASSLLWEEGNGELFF. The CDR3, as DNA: TGTGCCAGTAGTCTTCTCTGGGAAGAGGGTAACGGGGAGCTGTTTTTT.

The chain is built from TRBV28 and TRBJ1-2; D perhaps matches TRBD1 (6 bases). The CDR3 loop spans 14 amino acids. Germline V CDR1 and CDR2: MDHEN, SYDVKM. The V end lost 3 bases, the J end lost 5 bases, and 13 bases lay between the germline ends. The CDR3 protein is CASSFADSSYGYTF. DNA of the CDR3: TGTGCCAGCAGTTTCGCGGACAGCTCATATGGCTACACCTTC.

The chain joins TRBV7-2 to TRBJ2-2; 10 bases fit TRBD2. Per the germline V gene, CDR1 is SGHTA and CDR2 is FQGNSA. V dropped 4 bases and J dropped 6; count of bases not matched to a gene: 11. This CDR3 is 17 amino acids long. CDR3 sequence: CASSSRLAGLSSGELFF. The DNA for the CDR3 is TGTGCCAGCAGCTCAAGACTAGCGGGCTTGTCGTCCGGGGAGCTGTTTTTT.

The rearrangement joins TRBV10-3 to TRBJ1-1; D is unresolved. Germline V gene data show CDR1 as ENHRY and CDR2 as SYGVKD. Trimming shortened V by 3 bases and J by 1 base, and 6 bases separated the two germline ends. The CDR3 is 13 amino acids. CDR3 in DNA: TGTGCCATCAGTGATACTGGGAACACTGAAGCTTTCTTT. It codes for CAISDTGNTEAFF.

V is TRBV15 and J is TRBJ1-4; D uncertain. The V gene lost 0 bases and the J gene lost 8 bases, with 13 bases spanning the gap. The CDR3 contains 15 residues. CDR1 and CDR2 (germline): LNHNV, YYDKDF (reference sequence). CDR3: CATSRDPAAEEKLFF. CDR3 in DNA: TGTGCCACCAGCAGAGATCCGGCCGCCGAGGAAAAACTGTTTTTT.

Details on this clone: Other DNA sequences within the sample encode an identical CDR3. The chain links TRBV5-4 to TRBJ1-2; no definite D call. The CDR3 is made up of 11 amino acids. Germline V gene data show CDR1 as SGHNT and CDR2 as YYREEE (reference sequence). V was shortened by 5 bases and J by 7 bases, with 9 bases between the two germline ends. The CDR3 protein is CASSLEGGYTF. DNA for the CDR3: TGTGCCAGCAGTCTGGAGGGTGGCTACACCTTC.

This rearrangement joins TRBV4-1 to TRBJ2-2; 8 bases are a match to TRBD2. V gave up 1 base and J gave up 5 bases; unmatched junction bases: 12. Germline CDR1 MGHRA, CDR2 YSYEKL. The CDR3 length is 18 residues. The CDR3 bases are TGCGCCAGCAGCCAAGCTCTCCCCTCCAGCGGGAGAACCGGGGAGCTGTTTTTT. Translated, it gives CASSQALPSSGRTGELFF.

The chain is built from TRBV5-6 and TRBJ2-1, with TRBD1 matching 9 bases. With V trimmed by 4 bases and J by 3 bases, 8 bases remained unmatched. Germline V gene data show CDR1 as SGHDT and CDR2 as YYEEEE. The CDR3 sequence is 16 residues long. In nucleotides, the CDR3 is TGTGCCAGCAGCCAGCAGGGGACAGGGAGCTACAATGAGCAGTTCTTC. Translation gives CASSQQGTGSYNEQFF.

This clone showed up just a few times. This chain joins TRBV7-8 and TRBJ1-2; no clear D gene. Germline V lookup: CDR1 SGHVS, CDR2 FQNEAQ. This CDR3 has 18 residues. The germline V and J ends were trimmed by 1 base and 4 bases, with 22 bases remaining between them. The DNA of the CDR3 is TGTGCCAGCAGCTTAGGAGGCGGAACTCGCCCTATCCTCTATGGCTACACCTTC. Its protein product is CASSLGGGTRPILYGYTF.

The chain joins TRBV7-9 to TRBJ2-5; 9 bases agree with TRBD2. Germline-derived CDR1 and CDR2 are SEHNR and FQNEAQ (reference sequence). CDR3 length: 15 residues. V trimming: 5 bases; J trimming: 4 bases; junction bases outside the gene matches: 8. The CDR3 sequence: CASSRSSGSGETQYF. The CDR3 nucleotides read TGTGCCAGCAGCCGGAGTAGCGGGAGCGGAGAGACCCAGTACTTC. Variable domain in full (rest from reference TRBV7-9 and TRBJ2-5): DTGVSQNPRHKITKRGQNVTFRCDPISEHNRLYWYRQTLGQGPEFLTYFQNEAQLEKSRLLSDRFSAERPKGSFSTLEIQRTEQGDSAMYLCASSRSSGSGETQYFGPGTRLLVL.

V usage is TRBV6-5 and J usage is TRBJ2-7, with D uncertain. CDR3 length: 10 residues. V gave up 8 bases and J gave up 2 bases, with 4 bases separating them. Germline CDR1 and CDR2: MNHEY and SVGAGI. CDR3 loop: CASGAYEQYF. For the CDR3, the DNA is TGTGCCAGCGGGGCCTACGAGCAGTACTTC.

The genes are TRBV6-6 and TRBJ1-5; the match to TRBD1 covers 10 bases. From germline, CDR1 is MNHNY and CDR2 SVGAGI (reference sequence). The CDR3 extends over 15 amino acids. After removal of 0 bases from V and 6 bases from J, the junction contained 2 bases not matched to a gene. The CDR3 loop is CASSYSDRGIQPQHF. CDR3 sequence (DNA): TGTGCCAGCAGTTACTCGGACAGGGGGATTCAGCCCCAGCATTTT.

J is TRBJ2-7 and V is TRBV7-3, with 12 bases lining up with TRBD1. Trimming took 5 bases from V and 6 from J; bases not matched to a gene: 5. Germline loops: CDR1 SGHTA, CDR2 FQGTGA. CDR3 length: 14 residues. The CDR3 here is CASSLGQGAVEQYF. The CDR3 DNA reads TGTGCCAGCAGCCTGGGACAGGGGGCGGTCGAGCAGTACTTC.

CDR3 protein: CAISGEGLAGSHEQYF. As DNA, the CDR3 is TGTGCCATCAGTGGGGAGGGACTAGCGGGTAGCCACGAGCAGTACTTC. This sequence joins TRBV10-3 and TRBJ2-7; 12 nucleotides line up with TRBD2. V shed 4 bases and J 5 bases; nucleotides not matched to a gene: 9. Germline loops: CDR1 ENHRY, CDR2 SYGVKD. CDR3 length: 16 residues.

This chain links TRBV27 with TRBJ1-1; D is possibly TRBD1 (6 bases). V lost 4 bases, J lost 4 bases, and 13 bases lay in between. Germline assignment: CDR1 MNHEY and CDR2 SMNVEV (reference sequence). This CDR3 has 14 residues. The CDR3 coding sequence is TGTGCCAGCAGTTCGACAGGCTCTTTCACTGAAGCTTTCTTT. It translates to CASSSTGSFTEAFF.

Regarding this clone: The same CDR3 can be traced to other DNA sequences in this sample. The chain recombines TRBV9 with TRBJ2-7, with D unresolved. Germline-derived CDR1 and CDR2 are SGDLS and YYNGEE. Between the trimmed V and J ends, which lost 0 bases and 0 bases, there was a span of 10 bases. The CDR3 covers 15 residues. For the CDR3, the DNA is TGTGCCAGCAGCGTAGAAGGCCAAAGCTCCTACGAGCAGTACTTC. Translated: CASSVEGQSSYEQYF.

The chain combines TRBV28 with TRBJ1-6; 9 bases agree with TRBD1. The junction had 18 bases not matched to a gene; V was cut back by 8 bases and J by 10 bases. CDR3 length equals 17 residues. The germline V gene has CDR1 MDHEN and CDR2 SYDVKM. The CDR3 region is CASSAGQGTVSGSPLHF. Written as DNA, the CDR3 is TGTGCCAGCTCCGCGGGACAGGGAACAGTATCGGGGTCACCCCTCCACTTT.

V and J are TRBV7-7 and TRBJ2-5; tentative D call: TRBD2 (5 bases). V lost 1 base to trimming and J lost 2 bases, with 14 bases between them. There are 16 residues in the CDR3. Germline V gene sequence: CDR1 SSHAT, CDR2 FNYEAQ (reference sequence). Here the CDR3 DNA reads TGTGCCAGCAGCTTAGGGCCCCCGGGGAGTCAAGAGACCCAGTACTTC. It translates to CASSLGPPGSQETQYF.

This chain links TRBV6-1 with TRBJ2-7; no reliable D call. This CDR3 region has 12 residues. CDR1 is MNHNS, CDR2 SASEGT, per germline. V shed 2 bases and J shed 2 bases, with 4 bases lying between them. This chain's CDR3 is CASSETPYEQYF. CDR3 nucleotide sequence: TGTGCCAGCAGTGAAACCCCCTACGAGCAGTACTTC.

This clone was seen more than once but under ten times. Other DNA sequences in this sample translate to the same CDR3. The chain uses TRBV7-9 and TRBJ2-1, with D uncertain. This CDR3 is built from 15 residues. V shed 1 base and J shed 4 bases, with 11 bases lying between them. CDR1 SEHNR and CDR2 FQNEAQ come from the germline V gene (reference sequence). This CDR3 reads CASSLGQDPYNEQFF. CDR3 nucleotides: TGTGCCAGCAGCTTAGGCCAGGATCCTTACAATGAGCAGTTCTTC.

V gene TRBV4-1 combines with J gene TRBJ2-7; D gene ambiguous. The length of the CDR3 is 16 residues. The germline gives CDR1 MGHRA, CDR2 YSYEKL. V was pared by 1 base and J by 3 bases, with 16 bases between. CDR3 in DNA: TGCGCCAGCAGCCAAGGCTGGAGCTCCACCCGCTACGAGCAGTACTTC. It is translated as CASSQGWSSTRYEQYF.

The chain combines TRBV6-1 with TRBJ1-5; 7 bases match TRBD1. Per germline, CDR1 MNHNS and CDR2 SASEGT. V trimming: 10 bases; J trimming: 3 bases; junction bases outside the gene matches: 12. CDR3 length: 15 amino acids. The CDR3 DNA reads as TGTGCCACCCGAGGTTGGACAGGCAACAATCAGCCCCAGCATTTT. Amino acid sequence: CATRGWTGNNQPQHF.

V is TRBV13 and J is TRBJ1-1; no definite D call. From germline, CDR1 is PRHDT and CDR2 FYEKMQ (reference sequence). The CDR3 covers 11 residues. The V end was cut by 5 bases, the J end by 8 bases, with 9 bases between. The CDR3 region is CASSLRGEAFF. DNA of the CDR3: TGTGCCAGCAGCCTCCGGGGAGAAGCTTTCTTT. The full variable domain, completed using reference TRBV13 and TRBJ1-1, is AAGVIQSPRHLIKEKRETATLKCYPIPRHDTVYWYQQGPGQDPQFLISFYEKMQSDKGSIPDRFSAQQFSDYHSELNMSSLELGDSALYFCASSLRGEAFFGQGTRLTVV.

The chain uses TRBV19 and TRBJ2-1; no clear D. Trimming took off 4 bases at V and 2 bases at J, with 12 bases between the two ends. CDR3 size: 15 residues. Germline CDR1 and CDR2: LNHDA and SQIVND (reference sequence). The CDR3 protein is CASSTTWGTYNEQFF. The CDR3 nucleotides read TGTGCCAGTAGTACGACCTGGGGAACCTACAATGAGCAGTTCTTC.

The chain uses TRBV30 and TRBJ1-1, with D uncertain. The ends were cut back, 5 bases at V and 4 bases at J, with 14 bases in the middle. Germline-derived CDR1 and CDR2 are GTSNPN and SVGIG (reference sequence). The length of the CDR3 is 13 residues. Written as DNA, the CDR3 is TGTGCCTGGGGCCGACTGTGGGGCACTGAAGCTTTCTTT. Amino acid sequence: CAWGRLWGTEAFF.

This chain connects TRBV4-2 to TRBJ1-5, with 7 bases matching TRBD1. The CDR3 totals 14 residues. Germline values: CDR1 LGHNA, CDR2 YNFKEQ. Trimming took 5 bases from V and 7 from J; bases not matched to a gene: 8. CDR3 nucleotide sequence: TGTGCCAGCAGCTACACAGGGGAAGAACAGCCCCAGCATTTT. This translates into CASSYTGEEQPQHF.

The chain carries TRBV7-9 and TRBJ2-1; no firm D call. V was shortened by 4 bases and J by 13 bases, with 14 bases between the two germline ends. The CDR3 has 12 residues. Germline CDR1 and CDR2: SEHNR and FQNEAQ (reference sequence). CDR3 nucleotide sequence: TGTGCCAGCAGCTCGGGCGGCAGTGGACAGTTCTTC. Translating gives CASSSGGSGQFF.